These T cell receptor beta chains were read from a single sample in a study of human T cells and chemical hapten exposure. Using its own MiXCR run on the RACE reads, TCRdb lists one record per CDR3 protein. The sample lists 35,000 to 50,000 distinct CDR3 sequences; 3.5% to 4.5% were seen once. What was sequenced was whole blood. The receptor set was obtained from a female donor in good health. Some clones in this sample may be carry-over from other donors' samples. The CDR3 runs from the conserved cysteine through the conserved F or W. Fields, in order: J gene, V gene, CDR3 length, CDR3 protein.

j_gene: TRBJ1-1; v_gene: TRBV12-3/TRBV12-4; len: 14; CDR3aa: CASSLQGSVTEAFF
j_gene: TRBJ2-3; v_gene: TRBV2; len: 13; CDR3aa: CASVGREADTQYF
j_gene: TRBJ2-2; v_gene: TRBV5-5; len: 14; CDR3aa: CASSRQSNTGELFF
j_gene: TRBJ2-5; v_gene: TRBV20-1; len: 14; CDR3aa: CSASVLADQETQYF
j_gene: TRBJ1-2; v_gene: TRBV19; len: 11; CDR3aa: CASRLGDGYTF
j_gene: TRBJ2-5; v_gene: TRBV9; len: 13; CDR3aa: CASSPHSTETQYF
j_gene: TRBJ1-4; v_gene: TRBV4-3; len: 16; CDR3aa: CASSQAGGVITEKLFF
j_gene: TRBJ1-1; v_gene: TRBV6-5; len: 14; CDR3aa: CASSYDRLGTEAFF
j_gene: TRBJ1-2; v_gene: TRBV29-1; len: 12; CDR3aa: CSVWGQGYGYTF
j_gene: TRBJ2-5; v_gene: TRBV27; len: 17; CDR3aa: CASSLSRAGSPAETQYF
j_gene: TRBJ1-1; v_gene: TRBV7-2; len: 13; CDR3aa: CASSYTGGTEAFF
j_gene: TRBJ2-3; v_gene: TRBV7-6; len: 19; CDR3aa: CASSRGTKMRGQSTDTQYF
j_gene: TRBJ1-6; v_gene: TRBV6-2/TRBV6-3; len: 15; CDR3aa: CASRLTGGRNSPLHF
j_gene: TRBJ1-2; v_gene: TRBV12-3/TRBV12-4; len: 13; CDR3aa: CASSLGQGPGYTF
j_gene: TRBJ2-1; v_gene: TRBV29-1; len: 15; CDR3aa: CSVETSGGYYNEQFF
j_gene: TRBJ2-7; v_gene: TRBV20-1; len: 15; CDR3aa: CSARSRTSLLYEQYF
j_gene: TRBJ2-2; v_gene: TRBV4-3; len: 17; CDR3aa: CASSHEIAGELAGELFF
j_gene: TRBJ1-5; v_gene: TRBV20-1; len: 15; CDR3aa: CSARGGHYSNQPQHF
j_gene: TRBJ2-7; v_gene: TRBV13; len: 14; CDR3aa: CASRDRNTAYEQYF
j_gene: TRBJ2-2; v_gene: TRBV6-4; len: 14; CDR3aa: CASSDSIGTGELFF
j_gene: TRBJ1-2; v_gene: TRBV20-1; len: 10; CDR3aa: CSARGYGYTF
j_gene: TRBJ1-2; v_gene: TRBV28; len: 14; CDR3aa: CASSFQTGRYGYTF
j_gene: TRBJ2-5; v_gene: TRBV5-1; len: 13; CDR3aa: CASSLGTTETQYF
j_gene: TRBJ1-5; v_gene: TRBV29-1; len: 13; CDR3aa: CSVGDSSNQPQHF
j_gene: TRBJ1-4; v_gene: TRBV29-1; len: 13; CDR3aa: CSVRKDPDEKLFF
j_gene: TRBJ1-4; v_gene: TRBV28; len: 12; CDR3aa: CASNHRAEKLFF
j_gene: TRBJ1-1; v_gene: TRBV6-6; len: 13; CDR3aa: CASSPLLGTEAFF
j_gene: TRBJ2-1; v_gene: TRBV7-9; len: 16; CDR3aa: CASSLALAGTYNEQFF
j_gene: TRBJ2-7; v_gene: TRBV7-8; len: 16; CDR3aa: CASSLNTGGNTYEQYF
j_gene: TRBJ1-2; v_gene: TRBV12-3/TRBV12-4; len: 13; CDR3aa: CASSPHPGVGYTF
j_gene: TRBJ1-1; v_gene: TRBV18; len: 15; CDR3aa: CASSPTLGQNTEAFF
j_gene: TRBJ1-1; v_gene: TRBV18; len: 15; CDR3aa: CASSPRDKRNTEAFF
j_gene: TRBJ2-6; v_gene: TRBV14; len: 20; CDR3aa: CASSQDYLQGLFSGANVLTF
j_gene: TRBJ2-5; v_gene: TRBV19; len: 14; CDR3aa: CASKSSGDRETQYF
j_gene: TRBJ2-1; v_gene: TRBV6-5; len: 16; CDR3aa: CASSLTGEGFFGEQFF
j_gene: TRBJ2-2; v_gene: TRBV12-3/TRBV12-4; len: 15; CDR3aa: CASSTLAGNTGELFF
j_gene: TRBJ2-7; v_gene: TRBV18; len: 12; CDR3aa: CASSSTGGEQYF
j_gene: TRBJ2-7; v_gene: TRBV7-2; len: 12; CDR3aa: CASSLDPLEQYF
j_gene: TRBJ2-7; v_gene: TRBV5-1; len: 15; CDR3aa: CASSPRTGTTYEQYF
j_gene: TRBJ2-3; v_gene: TRBV7-2; len: 11; CDR3aa: CASSNRDTQYF
j_gene: TRBJ1-4; v_gene: TRBV18; len: 16; CDR3aa: CASSPSFGVAHEKLFF
j_gene: TRBJ1-6; v_gene: TRBV27; len: 15; CDR3aa: CASREDRVYNSPLHF
j_gene: TRBJ1-2; v_gene: TRBV4-3; len: 14; CDR3aa: CASSQERTGGGYTF
j_gene: TRBJ1-6; v_gene: TRBV12-3/TRBV12-4; len: 13; CDR3aa: CASSSSSYSPLHF
j_gene: TRBJ2-7; v_gene: TRBV12-3/TRBV12-4; len: 13; CDR3aa: CASSGTMSYEQYF
j_gene: TRBJ2-3; v_gene: TRBV2; len: 14; CDR3aa: CASSDQGGADTQYF
j_gene: TRBJ2-7; v_gene: TRBV29-1; len: 13; CDR3aa: CSVEAGGFYEQYF
j_gene: TRBJ1-5; v_gene: TRBV12-3/TRBV12-4; len: 14; CDR3aa: CASSLTGGNQPQHF
j_gene: TRBJ2-3; v_gene: TRBV7-2; len: 16; CDR3aa: CASSLRSPASTDTQYF
j_gene: TRBJ1-1; v_gene: TRBV4-2; len: 14; CDR3aa: CASSQDSGFGEAFF
j_gene: TRBJ2-1; v_gene: TRBV20-1; len: 15; CDR3aa: CSARDRTSGGSEQFF
j_gene: TRBJ2-1; v_gene: TRBV29-1; len: 12; CDR3aa: CSVPRESNEQFF
j_gene: TRBJ2-3; v_gene: TRBV20-1; len: 15; CDR3aa: CSAVNRDRGTDTQYF
j_gene: TRBJ2-3; v_gene: TRBV5-1; len: 15; CDR3aa: CASSLARQRTDTQYF
j_gene: TRBJ1-2; v_gene: TRBV12-3/TRBV12-4; len: 14; CDR3aa: CASSLKGTSYGYTF
j_gene: TRBJ1-4; v_gene: TRBV7-2; len: 13; CDR3aa: CASSGGRSEKLFF
j_gene: TRBJ1-5; v_gene: TRBV6-8; len: 14; CDR3aa: CASSYLIGGGPQHF
j_gene: TRBJ1-1; v_gene: TRBV5-1; len: 15; CDR3aa: CASSSFGHRNTEAFF
j_gene: TRBJ1-3; v_gene: TRBV7-2; len: 14; CDR3aa: CASSPWAVGNTIYF
j_gene: TRBJ1-2; v_gene: TRBV7-9; len: 16; CDR3aa: CASSLPPTGASYGYTF